This T cell receptor (beta chain) was documented in a study of T cell responses to AZD1222 COVID-19 vaccine. Repertoires were generated with immunoSEQ multiplex PCR, while TCRdb's copy carries only in-frame clones and drops some. Among roughly 150,000 clones listed, just over 90% were seen once. The CDR3 sequence is 16 residues long. Deletions cut 1 base from V and 0 bases from J, with 12 bases between. Germline V gene data show CDR1 as SGDLS and CDR2 as YYNGEE. On this clone: Its target is unknown.

The study's findings and limits: Sampling captured repertoires only after the peak T cell response. Donors skewed white British and female; clonal diversity was possibly underestimated. Seropositivity was recorded at baseline in only a handful of AZD1222 recipients. Spike-specific TCR breadth rose after two AZD1222 doses, and depth rose as well.

The chain is built from TRBV9 and TRBJ2-3; D is perhaps TRBD1 (5 bases). This receptor was taken from an adult who received the AZD1222 COVID-19 vaccine. Material: peripheral blood, obtained 28 days after the second AZD1222 dose. The CDR3 loop reads CASSVQGTASTDTQYF. In DNA, the CDR3 is TGTGCCAGCAGCGTACAGGGTACGGCGAGCACAGATACGCAGTATTTT.